These 4 T cell receptor beta chains were all obtained from the same sample, sequenced in a study of blood T cell repertoires in COVID-19. The table came from immunoSEQ multiplex PCR; TCRdb's copy has only in-frame clones and leaves some out. The data contain about 520,000 clones, roughly 88% of them singletons. The source material was peripheral blood. These TCRs come from a human donor in a cohort sampled during active COVID-19.

The genes are TRBV2 and TRBJ2-5; 9 nucleotides match TRBD2. There are 14 residues in the CDR3. With V trimmed by 6 bases and J by 2 bases, 4 bases remained unmatched. Per germline, CDR1 SNHLY and CDR2 FYNNEI. The CDR3 DNA reads TGTGCCAGCAGGCTGACTAGCGGTCAAGAGACCCAGTACTTC. This encodes CASRLTSGQETQYF.

The chain is built from TRBV4-3 and TRBJ2-3, with a possible D match to TRBD1 (6 bases). CDR1 is LGHNA and CDR2 is YSLEER in the germline V gene. V gave up 0 bases and J gave up 5 bases, with 15 bases separating them. The CDR3 is 16 amino acids. The CDR3 nucleotides are TGCGCCAGCAGCCAAGATACAGGGTTCGATAAAGATACGCAGTATTTT. Translation gives CASSQDTGFDKDTQYF.

J is TRBJ2-3 and V is TRBV19; 10 bases fit TRBD1. CDR1 and CDR2 from the germline V gene are LNHDA and SQIVND (reference sequence). The CDR3 loop spans 16 amino acids. Unmatched junction bases numbered 9, after V lost 7 bases and J lost 2 bases. The CDR3 loop reads CASNRQGAYPTDTQYF. The CDR3 nucleotides read TGTGCCAGTAATCGACAGGGGGCATACCCCACAGATACGCAGTATTTT.

The genes are TRBV6-6 and TRBJ2-2; a weak D match, TRBD2 (6 bases). The CDR3 sequence is 15 residues long. Germline CDR1 and CDR2: MNHNY and SVGAGI (reference sequence). V was trimmed by 0 bases and J by 3 bases, leaving 8 bases between them. Here the CDR3 DNA reads TGTGCCAGCAGTTACTCCTGGGAGGACACCGGGGAGCTGTTTTTT. Protein: CASSYSWEDTGELFF.